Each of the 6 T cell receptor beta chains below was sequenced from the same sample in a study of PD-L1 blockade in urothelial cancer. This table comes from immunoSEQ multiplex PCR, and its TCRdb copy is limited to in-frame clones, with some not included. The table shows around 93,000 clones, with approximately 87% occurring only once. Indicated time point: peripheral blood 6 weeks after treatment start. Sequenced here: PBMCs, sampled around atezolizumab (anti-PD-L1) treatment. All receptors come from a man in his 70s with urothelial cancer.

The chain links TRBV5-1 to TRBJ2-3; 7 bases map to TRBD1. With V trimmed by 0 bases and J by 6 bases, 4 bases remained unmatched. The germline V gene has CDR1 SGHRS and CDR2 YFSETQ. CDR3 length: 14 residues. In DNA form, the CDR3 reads TGCGCCAGCAGCTTGGCCCACAGGGGTGATACGCAGTATTTT. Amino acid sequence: CASSLAHRGDTQYF.

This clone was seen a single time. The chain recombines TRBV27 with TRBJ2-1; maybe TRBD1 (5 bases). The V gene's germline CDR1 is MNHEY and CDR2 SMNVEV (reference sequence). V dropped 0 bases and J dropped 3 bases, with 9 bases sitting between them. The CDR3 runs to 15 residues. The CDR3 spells CASSLSQESYNEQFF. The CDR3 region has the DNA TGTGCCAGCAGTTTATCACAGGAAAGCTACAATGAGCAGTTCTTC.

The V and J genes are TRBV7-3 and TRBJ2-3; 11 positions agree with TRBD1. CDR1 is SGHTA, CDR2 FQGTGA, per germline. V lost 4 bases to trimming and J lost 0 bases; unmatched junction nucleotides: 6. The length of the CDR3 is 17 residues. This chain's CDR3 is CASSSTGTGGSTDTQYF. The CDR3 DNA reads TGTGCCAGCAGCTCCACCGGGACAGGGGGGAGCACAGATACGCAGTATTTT.

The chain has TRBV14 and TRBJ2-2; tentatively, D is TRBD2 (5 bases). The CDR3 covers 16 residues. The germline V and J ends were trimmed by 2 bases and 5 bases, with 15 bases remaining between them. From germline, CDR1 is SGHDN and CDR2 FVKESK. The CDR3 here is CASSQHTRGRTGELFF. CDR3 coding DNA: TGTGCCAGCAGCCAACATACCCGAGGGAGAACCGGGGAGCTGTTTTTT.

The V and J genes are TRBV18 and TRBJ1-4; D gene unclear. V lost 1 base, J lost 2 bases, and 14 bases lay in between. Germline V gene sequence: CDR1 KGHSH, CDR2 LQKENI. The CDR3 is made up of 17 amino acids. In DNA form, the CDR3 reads TGTGCCAGCTCACCACTAGGTTACACGAGGACTAATGAAAAACTGTTTTTT. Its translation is CASSPLGYTRTNEKLFF.

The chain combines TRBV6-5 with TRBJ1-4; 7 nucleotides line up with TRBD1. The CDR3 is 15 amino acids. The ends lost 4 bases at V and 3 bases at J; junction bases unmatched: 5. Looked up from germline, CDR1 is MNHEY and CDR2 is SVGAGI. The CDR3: CASSFSGTANEKLFF. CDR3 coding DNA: TGTGCCAGCAGTTTTTCCGGGACAGCTAATGAAAAACTGTTTTTT.